This T cell receptor (beta chain) was identified in a study of CD8+ T cells in alopecia areata. Regarding the study as a whole: Normal scalp showed lower clonality than lesional scalp, especially alopecia totalis/universalis.

Regarding treatment: oral pan-JAK inhibitor, 5-10 mg twice daily. RNA was extracted and reverse transcribed into cDNA as the sequencing template. The table came from immunoSEQ multiplex PCR; TCRdb's copy has only in-frame clones and leaves some out. Found here are 130,000 or so clones, around 86% of them singletons; the top ten hold roughly 13%. The ends were cut back, 5 bases at V and 5 bases at J, with 11 bases in the middle. The CDR3 length is 13 residues. Per germline, CDR1 MNHEY and CDR2 SVGAGI. Concerning this clone itself: Its antigen is currently unknown.

This sample comprised CD8+ T cells sorted from blood, obtained at week 4, from a patient treated with tofacitinib. This clonotype was sampled from a human donor with alopecia areata. The chain combines TRBV6-5 with TRBJ2-3; D gene ambiguous. CDR3 amino acids: CASSHNDEDTQYF. CDR3 nucleotide sequence: TGTGCCAGCAGTCACAACGACGAAGATACGCAGTATTTT.